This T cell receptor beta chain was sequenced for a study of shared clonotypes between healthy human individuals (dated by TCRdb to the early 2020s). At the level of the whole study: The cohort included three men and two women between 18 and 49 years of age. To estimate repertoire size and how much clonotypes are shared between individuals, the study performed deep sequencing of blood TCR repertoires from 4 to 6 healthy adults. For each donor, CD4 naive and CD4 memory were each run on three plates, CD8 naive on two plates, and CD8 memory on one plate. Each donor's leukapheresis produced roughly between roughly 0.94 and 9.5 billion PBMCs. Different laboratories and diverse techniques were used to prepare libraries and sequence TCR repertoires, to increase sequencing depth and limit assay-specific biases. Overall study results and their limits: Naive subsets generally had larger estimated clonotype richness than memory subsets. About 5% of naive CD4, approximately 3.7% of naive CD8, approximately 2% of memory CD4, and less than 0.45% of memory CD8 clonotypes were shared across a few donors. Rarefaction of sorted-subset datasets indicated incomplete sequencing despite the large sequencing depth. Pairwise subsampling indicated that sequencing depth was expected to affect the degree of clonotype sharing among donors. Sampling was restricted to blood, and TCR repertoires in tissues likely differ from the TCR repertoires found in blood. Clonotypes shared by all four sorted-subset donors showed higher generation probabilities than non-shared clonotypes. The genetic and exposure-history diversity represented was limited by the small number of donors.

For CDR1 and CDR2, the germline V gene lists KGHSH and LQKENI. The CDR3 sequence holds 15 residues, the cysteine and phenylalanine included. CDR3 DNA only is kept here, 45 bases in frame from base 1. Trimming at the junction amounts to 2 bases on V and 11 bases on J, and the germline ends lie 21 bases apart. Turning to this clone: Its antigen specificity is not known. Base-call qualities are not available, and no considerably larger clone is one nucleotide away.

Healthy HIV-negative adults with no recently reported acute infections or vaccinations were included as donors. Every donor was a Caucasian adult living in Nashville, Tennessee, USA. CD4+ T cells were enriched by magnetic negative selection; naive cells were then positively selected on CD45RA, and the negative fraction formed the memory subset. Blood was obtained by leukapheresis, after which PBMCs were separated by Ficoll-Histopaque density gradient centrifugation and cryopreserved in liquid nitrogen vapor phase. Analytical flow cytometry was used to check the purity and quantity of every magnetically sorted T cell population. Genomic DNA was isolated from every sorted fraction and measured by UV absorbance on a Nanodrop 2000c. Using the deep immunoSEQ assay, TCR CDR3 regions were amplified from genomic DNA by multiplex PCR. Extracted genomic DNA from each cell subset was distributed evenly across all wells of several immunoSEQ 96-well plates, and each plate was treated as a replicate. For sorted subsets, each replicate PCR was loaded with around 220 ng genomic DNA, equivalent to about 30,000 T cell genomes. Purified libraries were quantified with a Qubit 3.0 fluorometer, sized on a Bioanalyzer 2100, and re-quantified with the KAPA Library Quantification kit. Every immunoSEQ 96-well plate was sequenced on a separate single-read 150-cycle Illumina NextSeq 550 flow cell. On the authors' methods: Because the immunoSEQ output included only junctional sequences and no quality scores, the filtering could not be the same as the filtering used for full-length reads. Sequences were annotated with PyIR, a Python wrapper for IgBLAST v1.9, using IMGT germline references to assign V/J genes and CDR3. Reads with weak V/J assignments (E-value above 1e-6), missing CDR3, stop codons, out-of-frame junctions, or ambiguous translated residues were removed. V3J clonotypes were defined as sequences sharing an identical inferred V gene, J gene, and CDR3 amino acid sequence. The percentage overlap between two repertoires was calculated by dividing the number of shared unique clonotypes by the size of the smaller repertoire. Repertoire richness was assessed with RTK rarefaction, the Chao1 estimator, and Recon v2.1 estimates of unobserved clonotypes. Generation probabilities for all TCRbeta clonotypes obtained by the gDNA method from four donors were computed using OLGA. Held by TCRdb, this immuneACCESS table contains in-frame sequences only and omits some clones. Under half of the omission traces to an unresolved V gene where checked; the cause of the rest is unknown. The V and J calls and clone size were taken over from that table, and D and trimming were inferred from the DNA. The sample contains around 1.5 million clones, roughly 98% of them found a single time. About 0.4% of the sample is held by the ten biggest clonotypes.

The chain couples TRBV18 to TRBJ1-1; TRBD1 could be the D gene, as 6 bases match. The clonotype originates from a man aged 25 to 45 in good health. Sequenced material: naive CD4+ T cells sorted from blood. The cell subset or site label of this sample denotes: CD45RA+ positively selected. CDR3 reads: CASSPVRSGALVAFF. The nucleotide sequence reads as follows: TGTGCCAGCTCACCAGTACGGTCAGGGGCTCTGGTCGCTTTCTTT.